One sample yielded the 16 T cell receptor beta chains listed below, sequenced in a study of beta chain features in type 1 diabetes. Findings and limits, study-wide: Shorter TCRB CDR3s, moderately but significantly so, marked every one of the four CD4+ subsets in Type 1 diabetes patients.

Expressed TCRB transcripts were sequenced because the isolated RNA had all been reverse transcribed beforehand. Produced via immunoSEQ multiplex PCR; TCRdb's table is partial and in-frame only. The sample lists 93,000 or so clones; about 26% were seen once. For these receptors, no antigen is known. Sequencing used central memory CD4+ T cells from blood. These receptors came from a woman in her late teens or twenties with type 1 diabetes.

J is TRBJ2-3 and V is TRBV6-6, with TRBD2 matching 7 bases. CDR1 is MNHNY and CDR2 is SVGAGI in the germline V gene (reference sequence). Trimming took 5 bases from V and 4 from J; bases not matched to a gene: 9. The CDR3 loop spans 15 amino acids. CDR3 sequence: CASSPGRENSDTQYF. The DNA of the CDR3 is TGTGCCAGCAGTCCCGGGCGGGAGAATTCAGATACGCAGTATTTT.

This clone was seen a few times. The gene calls are TRBV7-9 and TRBJ1-5, with D perhaps TRBD1 (5 bases). The V and J ends lost 2 bases and 6 bases respectively, with 8 bases between them. The CDR3 is made up of 13 amino acids. Per germline, CDR1 SEHNR and CDR2 FQNEAQ (reference sequence). The CDR3: CASSLQGLQPQHF. In DNA form, the CDR3 reads TGTGCCAGCAGCTTACAGGGACTTCAGCCCCAGCATTTT.

This chain joins TRBV4-2 and TRBJ2-7, with D perhaps matching TRBD2 (5 bases). Germline assignment: CDR1 LGHNA and CDR2 YNFKEQ. The CDR3 contains 16 residues. Deletions cut 0 bases from V and 3 bases from J, with 15 bases between. The CDR3 is CASSQDEGGGLYEQYF. The DNA of the CDR3 is TGTGCCAGCAGCCAAGACGAGGGTGGAGGTCTCTACGAGCAGTACTTC.

V gene TRBV6-6 combines with J gene TRBJ1-1, with TRBD1 matching over 11 bases. After removal of 11 bases from V and 4 bases from J, the junction contained 6 bases not matched to a gene. The CDR3 consists of 13 residues. Germline V CDR1 and CDR2: MNHNY, SVGAGI (reference sequence). The CDR3 coding sequence is TGTGCCGGGGGGGGGACAGGGGGCACTGAAGCTTTCTTT. Its translation: CAGGGTGGTEAFF.

The chain couples TRBV7-2 to TRBJ2-1; 9 bases line up with TRBD2. The CDR3 is 17 amino acids. CDR1 and CDR2 from the germline V gene are SGHTA and FQGNSA. V lost 5 bases and J lost 2; bases outside the gene matches: 10. The CDR3 DNA is TGTGCCAGCAGCCCCAGGCGGGCTAGCGGGACCTACAATGAGCAGTTCTTC. Its translation is CASSPRRASGTYNEQFF.

The genes are TRBV18 and TRBJ2-1, with TRBD1 identical over 8 bases. This CDR3 spans 16 amino acids. Germline V lookup: CDR1 KGHSH, CDR2 LQKENI. The ends lost 3 bases at V and 3 bases at J; junction bases unmatched: 7. CDR3 sequence reads: CASSPQTGDLYNEQFF. CDR3 in DNA: TGTGCCAGCTCACCTCAGACAGGGGACCTCTACAATGAGCAGTTCTTC.

The V and J genes are TRBV18 and TRBJ2-5; possible D gene TRBD2, 5 bases. V was clipped by 3 bases and J by 5 bases, with 7 bases between them. Germline V gene data show CDR1 as KGHSH and CDR2 as LQKENI. CDR3 length: 12 amino acids. CDR3 nucleotide sequence: TGTGCCAGCTCACCGACGGGGGAGACCCAGTACTTC. The encoded protein is CASSPTGETQYF.

This clone was counted between two and nine times. This sequence joins TRBV7-2 and TRBJ2-1; D perhaps matches TRBD1 (6 bases). Germline V CDR1 and CDR2: SGHTA, FQGNSA. This CDR3 has 15 residues. V shed 5 bases and J shed 7 bases, with 18 bases lying between them. CDR3 DNA sequence: TGTGCCAGCAGCCCCAAGCTCCGTACAGGGAATGAGCAGTTCTTC. This translates into CASSPKLRTGNEQFF.

The rearrangement joins TRBV10-3 to TRBJ2-1; 16 nucleotides align to TRBD2. Germline loops: CDR1 ENHRY, CDR2 SYGVKD. This CDR3 contains 17 residues. The ends lost 4 bases at V and 1 base at J; junction bases unmatched: 1. The CDR3 coding sequence is TGTGCCATCAGTGGGGGACTAGCGGGAGGGTCCTACAATGAGCAGTTCTTC. The encoded protein is CAISGGLAGGSYNEQFF.

The gene calls are TRBV6-6 and TRBJ1-2, with 8 bases matching TRBD1. The CDR3 length is 15 residues. Germline V gene sequence: CDR1 MNHNY, CDR2 SVGAGI (reference sequence). Trimming cost V 7 bases and J 2 bases; bases outside gene matches: 9. CDR3 DNA sequence: TGTGCCAGCACTCTACAGGGGGGAACGAACTATGGCTACACCTTC. This translates into CASTLQGGTNYGYTF.

This clone was counted a few times. The chain combines TRBV2 with TRBJ2-1, with 10 positions matching TRBD2. V was pared by 6 bases and J by 7 bases, with 9 bases of the junction left unmatched. Germline loops: CDR1 SNHLY, CDR2 FYNNEI. This CDR3 region has 15 residues. CDR3 amino acids: CASSHLAGAENEQFF. The CDR3 coding sequence is TGTGCCAGCAGCCATCTAGCGGGAGCCGAAAATGAGCAGTTCTTC.

This clone appeared a few times. V is TRBV28 and J is TRBJ1-5; D gene ambiguous. The CDR3 consists of 11 residues. The germline gives CDR1 MDHEN, CDR2 SYDVKM. V dropped 4 bases and J dropped 5 bases, with 3 bases sitting between them. The CDR3 is CASSSDQPQHF. The CDR3 DNA reads TGTGCCAGCAGTTCCGATCAGCCCCAGCATTTT.

J is TRBJ2-5 and V is TRBV12-5; maybe TRBD2 (5 bases). From germline, CDR1 is LGHNT and CDR2 FRNRAP. The germline V and J ends were trimmed by 6 bases and 1 base, with 9 bases remaining between them. This CDR3 comprises 13 residues. The CDR3 region is CASGPGSQETQYF. The CDR3 bases are TGTGCTAGTGGCCCTGGGAGCCAAGAGACCCAGTACTTC.

This clone has at least ten counts. V usage is TRBV29-1 and J usage is TRBJ2-3; D might be TRBD2 (6 bases). From germline, CDR1 is SQVTM and CDR2 ANQGSEA. The CDR3 covers 14 residues. The V gene lost 4 bases and the J gene lost 0 bases, with 11 bases spanning the gap. CDR3 DNA sequence: TGCAGCGTTGGAGTAGCGGCTAGCACAGATACGCAGTATTTT. This translates into CSVGVAASTDTQYF.

This clone was seen more than once but under ten times. V is TRBV4-3 and J is TRBJ2-1; 7 bases line up with TRBD2. The junction had 8 bases not matched to a gene; V was cut back by 1 base and J by 5 bases. Germline CDR1 reads LGHNA; CDR2 reads YSLEER. The CDR3 loop spans 16 amino acids. The CDR3 DNA reads TGCGCCAGCAGCCAAGGGGCTGCGGGAGAAAACAATGAGCAGTTCTTC. Its protein product is CASSQGAAGENNEQFF.

This clone was counted a few times. V usage is TRBV10-3 and J usage is TRBJ2-5; 9 bases fit TRBD1. The CDR3 has 16 residues. CDR1 and CDR2 from the germline V gene are ENHRY and SYGVKD. The ends lost 2 bases at V and 5 bases at J; junction bases unmatched: 9. CDR3 amino acids: CAISEPGTGRRETQYF. DNA for the CDR3: TGTGCCATCAGTGAGCCCGGGACAGGGAGAAGGGAGACCCAGTACTTC.